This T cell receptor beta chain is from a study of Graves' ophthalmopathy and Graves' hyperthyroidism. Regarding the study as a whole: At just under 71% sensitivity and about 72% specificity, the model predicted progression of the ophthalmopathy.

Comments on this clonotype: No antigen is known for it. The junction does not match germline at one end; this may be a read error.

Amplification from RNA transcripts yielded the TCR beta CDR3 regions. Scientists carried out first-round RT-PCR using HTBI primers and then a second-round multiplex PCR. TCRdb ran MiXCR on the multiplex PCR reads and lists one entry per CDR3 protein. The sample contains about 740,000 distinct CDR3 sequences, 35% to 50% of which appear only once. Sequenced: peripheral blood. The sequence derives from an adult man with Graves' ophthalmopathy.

The CDR3 DNA follows: TGCGCCAGCAGCTTGCGCAGGAACACCGGGGAGCTGTTTTTT. This codes for CASSLRRNTGELFF. The rearrangement links TRBV7-9 to TRBJ2-2; D gene ambiguous. The CDR3 length is 14 residues. The germline CDR1 and CDR2 sequences are SEHNR and FQNEAQ (reference sequence).